This entry concerns a single T cell receptor (beta chain). CDR1 and CDR2 from the germline V gene are SGDLS and YYNGEE. The J segment lost 4 bases and the V segment lost 3 bases, leaving 5 bases of the junction unmatched. This CDR3 is 16 amino acids long. This entry belongs to a study of regulatory T cells in long-lasting Graves disease. Study context: New Graves' disease cases had less than 3 months of antithyroid drugs.

Combining iRepertoire HTBI primers with Arm-PCR of CDR3 regions, the authors built TCR beta libraries. One entry per CDR3 protein results from TCRdb running MiXCR on the multiplex PCR reads. The sample includes 370,000 or so distinct CDR3 sequences, around 15% seen only once; the top ten take 20% to 25%. Time point meaning: newly diagnosed GD, antithyroid drugs for less than 3 months. The TCR library was made from RNA that had been extracted from PBMCs in TRIzol. The same sample was also used in a study of T cells in Graves' hyperthyroidism and ophthalmopathy.

The input for sequencing was peripheral blood mononuclear cells (PBMCs), taken at new diagnosis, from a patient treated with antithyroid drugs. This chain uses TRBV9 with TRBJ2-2, with TRBD1 matching 11 bases. The clonotype originates from a woman younger than 30 with Graves disease. The CDR3 nucleotides are TGTGCCAGCAGCGCACCGGGACAGGGGGGCACCGGGGAGCTGTTTTTT. This encodes CASSAPGQGGTGELFF.